The rows below give T cell receptor beta chains drawn from one sample of a study of read filtering for tumor transcriptome and immune sequencing. Each CDR3 protein is one row after TCRdb ran MiXCR on the reads. Of under 40,000 distinct CDR3 sequences in the sample, 14% were seen once. Sequencing input: a population of CD138-negative cells sorted from bone marrow. Source of these receptors: a donor over 35 with multiple myeloma. CDR3s include the opening cysteine and the closing phenylalanine or tryptophan. Fields, in order: V gene, CDR3 protein.

V gene: TRBV20-1
CDR3 protein: CSARGNRARDEQYF

V gene: TRBV7-6
CDR3 protein: CASSLEQGAGNTIYF

V gene: TRBV7-2
CDR3 protein: CASRPGQGWGSHNEQFF

V gene: TRBV7-2
CDR3 protein: CASSGAATNTEAFF

V gene: TRBV11-1
CDR3 protein: CASSLSQGSFHEQYF

V gene: TRBV4-2
CDR3 protein: CASEQGSGGVMEQFF

V gene: TRBV7-3
CDR3 protein: CASSLVANTEAFF

V gene: TRBV4-3
CDR3 protein: CASSQRVRAYNEQFF

V gene: TRBV28
CDR3 protein: CASSPGTGHRFEQYF

V gene: TRBV5-1
CDR3 protein: CASSLTGGELFF

V gene: TRBV7-8
CDR3 protein: CASSKEKPETQYF

V gene: TRBV27
CDR3 protein: CASSEQGAFGNTIYF

V gene: TRBV7-9
CDR3 protein: CASSHDRGSFQETQYF

V gene: TRBV29-1
CDR3 protein: CSVEGQGFGKTQYF

V gene: TRBV28
CDR3 protein: CASSSYLGNEQFF

V gene: TRBV20-1
CDR3 protein: CSATTGVHWTQYF

V gene: TRBV20-1
CDR3 protein: CSAKPRTRRLFYEQYF

V gene: TRBV6-5
CDR3 protein: CASSEGPTNYGYTF

V gene: TRBV6-1
CDR3 protein: CANEDRITGELFF

V gene: TRBV18
CDR3 protein: CASSLSNTGELFF

V gene: TRBV5-4
CDR3 protein: CASSFIGGDEQYF

V gene: TRBV28
CDR3 protein: CASSFWGLAFF

V gene: TRBV12-3/TRBV12-4
CDR3 protein: CASRLGGGTDTQYF

V gene: TRBV19
CDR3 protein: CASPDRNTGELFF

V gene: TRBV7-2
CDR3 protein: CASSPGVLAKNIQYF